The rows below give T cell receptor beta chains drawn from one sample of a study of blood T cell repertoires in COVID-19. Clones were read by immunoSEQ multiplex PCR, and TCRdb kept only the in-frame ones, dropping some. Of roughly 170,000 clones listed, about 85% are singletons. Sequencing input: peripheral blood. These receptors came from a man in his fifties or sixties who had recovered from COVID-19. CDR3s include the opening cysteine and the closing phenylalanine or tryptophan. Each record gives: CDR3 DNA, CDR3 protein, V gene, clone size, D gene, J gene, CDR3 length. The D gene is left open where the match is weak. Clone size, where shown, is once, few, many, or a class for clones that have expanded.

DNA: TGTGCCACCAGGGGGACAGGGTCATTCTTTGCTTTCTTT
CDR3: CATRGTGSFFAFF
V: TRBV15
size: -
D: TRBD1
J: TRBJ1-1
length: 13

DNA: TGTGCCAGCAGCCCAGCGGGGGGACAGGGGATGGTTGGCTACACCTTC
CDR3: CASSPAGGQGMVGYTF
V: TRBV7-6
size: -
D: TRBD1
J: TRBJ1-2
length: 16

DNA: TGTGCCATCAGTGAGTCCCCGGGACTAGCGGGGGGCGAGCAGTACTTC
CDR3: CAISESPGLAGGEQYF
V: TRBV10-3
size: -
D: TRBD2
J: TRBJ2-7
length: 16

DNA: TGCAGCGTTTGGACGGGAGACTCCTACGAGCAGTACTTC
CDR3: CSVWTGDSYEQYF
V: TRBV29-1
size: -
D: -
J: TRBJ2-7
length: 13

DNA: TGTGCCATCAGATCGGGACAATCAGCAGATACGCAGTATTTT
CDR3: CAIRSGQSADTQYF
V: TRBV10-3
size: -
D: -
J: TRBJ2-3
length: 14

DNA: TGTGCCAGCAGGATGACAGCCCTGGAGACCCAGTACTTC
CDR3: CASRMTALETQYF
V: TRBV5-8
size: -
D: -
J: TRBJ2-5
length: 13

DNA: TGTGCCAGCAGCTTAAAGGCGGGAAGCACAGATACGCAGTATTTT
CDR3: CASSLKAGSTDTQYF
V: TRBV7-3
size: -
D: -
J: TRBJ2-3
length: 15

DNA: TGTGCCAGCTCACCGGTTCAGGGTGAAAAACTGTTTTTT
CDR3: CASSPVQGEKLFF
V: TRBV18
size: -
D: -
J: TRBJ1-4
length: 13

DNA: TGCGCCAGCAGCTTGGCCGGGGACAGGGCGGCTCCGAACACCTTC
CDR3: CASSLAGDRAAPNTF
V: TRBV5-1
size: -
D: TRBD1
J: TRBJ1-2
length: 15

DNA: TGTGCCAGCAGCTATGAGGGCACTGAAGCTTTCTTT
CDR3: CASSYEGTEAFF
V: TRBV6-5
size: -
D: -
J: TRBJ1-1
length: 12

DNA: TGTGCCAGCAGCCCAGGGGACCCTGAAGCTTTCTTT
CDR3: CASSPGDPEAFF
V: TRBV12-3/TRBV12-4
size: -
D: -
J: TRBJ1-1
length: 12

DNA: TGTGCCAGTCGCAGGGATTTCTATGGCTACACCTTC
CDR3: CASRRDFYGYTF
V: TRBV19
size: -
D: -
J: TRBJ1-2
length: 12

DNA: TGCGCCAGCAGCCCCTCCGGTATTTCGGGTCAGCCCCAGCATTTT
CDR3: CASSPSGISGQPQHF
V: TRBV4-1
size: -
D: -
J: TRBJ1-5
length: 15

DNA: TGTGCCAGCAGCTGGGGGACAGGGGCTCTTAATTCACCCCTCCACTTT
CDR3: CASSWGTGALNSPLHF
V: TRBV5-4
size: -
D: TRBD1
J: TRBJ1-6
length: 16

DNA: TGTGCCAGCAGTTACTCGAGGACAGGGACAACTGGCTACACCTTC
CDR3: CASSYSRTGTTGYTF
V: TRBV6-5
size: -
D: TRBD1
J: TRBJ1-2
length: 15

DNA: TGTGCCAGCAGCCCGACAGGCCTAGGGACCCAGTACTTC
CDR3: CASSPTGLGTQYF
V: TRBV7-2
size: -
D: -
J: TRBJ2-5
length: 13

DNA: TGTGCCAGCAGTTTAAACTACCCAACTAATGAAAAACTGTTTTTT
CDR3: CASSLNYPTNEKLFF
V: TRBV27
size: -
D: -
J: TRBJ1-4
length: 15

DNA: TGTGCCAGCCGACCTGAGGAGGGATTCTCCTACGAGCAGTACTTC
CDR3: CASRPEEGFSYEQYF
V: TRBV18
size: -
D: -
J: TRBJ2-7
length: 15

DNA: TGTGCCAGCAGGGGCCCCGAAGGGGGCAATCAGCCCCAGCATTTT
CDR3: CASRGPEGGNQPQHF
V: TRBV6-5
size: -
D: -
J: TRBJ1-5
length: 15

DNA: TGTGCCAGCTCACCTATAACAGGGGCCGTCCAAGAGACCCAGTACTTC
CDR3: CASSPITGAVQETQYF
V: TRBV18
size: -
D: TRBD1
J: TRBJ2-5
length: 16

DNA: TGTGCCAGCAGTGACGGACTGGCCGGGGAAAAACTGTTTTTT
CDR3: CASSDGLAGEKLFF
V: TRBV2
size: -
D: -
J: TRBJ1-4
length: 14

DNA: TGTGCCAGCAGCAGTTCAGCGGGGGGGACTGGTAATGAGCAGTTCTTC
CDR3: CASSSSAGGTGNEQFF
V: TRBV7-9
size: -
D: TRBD2
J: TRBJ2-1
length: 16

DNA: TGCACCAGGCGTAGCTTGGGGGGACAAGAGACCCAGTACTTC
CDR3: CTRRSLGGQETQYF
V: TRBV1
size: once
D: -
J: TRBJ2-5
length: 14

DNA: TGTGCCAGCAGTTCGGGAGTATATGGCTACACCTTC
CDR3: CASSSGVYGYTF
V: TRBV12-3/TRBV12-4
size: -
D: -
J: TRBJ1-2
length: 12

DNA: TGTGCCAGCAGCCCGTTGACAGGAGTGGATGGCTACACCTTC
CDR3: CASSPLTGVDGYTF
V: TRBV4-2
size: -
D: -
J: TRBJ1-2
length: 14

DNA: TGTGCCAGCAGCTTAGGCCGCCAGGGGCTGGGCGGCTACACCTTC
CDR3: CASSLGRQGLGGYTF
V: TRBV13
size: -
D: -
J: TRBJ1-2
length: 15

DNA: TGTGCCAGCAGCCCTTATTGGCAGGGGGGCACCGGGGAGCTGTTTTTT
CDR3: CASSPYWQGGTGELFF
V: TRBV14
size: -
D: -
J: TRBJ2-2
length: 16

DNA: TGTGCCAGCAGCTTAGGCGGTAACACCGGGGAGCTGTTTTTT
CDR3: CASSLGGNTGELFF
V: TRBV11-2
size: -
D: -
J: TRBJ2-2
length: 14

DNA: TGTGCCAGCACCCCCGAGTGGGACACAGAAAACATTCAGTACTTC
CDR3: CASTPEWDTENIQYF
V: TRBV11-2
size: -
D: -
J: TRBJ2-4
length: 15

DNA: TGTGCCAGCAGCTCCAGGGGACAGGCTAATTCACCCCTCCACTTT
CDR3: CASSSRGQANSPLHF
V: TRBV6-6
size: -
D: TRBD1
J: TRBJ1-6
length: 15

DNA: TGTGCCAGCAGCTTGACAGGGGGCTTAGGGAACACTGAAGCTTTCTTT
CDR3: CASSLTGGLGNTEAFF
V: TRBV11-2
size: -
D: TRBD1
J: TRBJ1-1
length: 16

DNA: TGTGCTAGTGGTTTGATGGGGGCGGACGAGCAGTACTTC
CDR3: CASGLMGADEQYF
V: TRBV12-5
size: -
D: -
J: TRBJ2-7
length: 13

DNA: TGTGCCAGCAGTTGGAGGGACTATGGCTACACCTTC
CDR3: CASSWRDYGYTF
V: TRBV28
size: -
D: -
J: TRBJ1-2
length: 12

DNA: TGTGCCAGCAGCTTGGGGCGGGAGCTGTTTTTT
CDR3: CASSLGRELFF
V: TRBV5-6
size: few
D: -
J: TRBJ2-2
length: 11

DNA: TGTGCCAGCAGCTCGCGGGGCGGACCTAATTCACCCCTCCACTTT
CDR3: CASSSRGGPNSPLHF
V: TRBV6-5
size: -
D: -
J: TRBJ1-6
length: 15

DNA: TGTGCCAGCAACAACAGACTAGCGGGATGGGGCGAGCAGTACTTC
CDR3: CASNNRLAGWGEQYF
V: TRBV3-1/TRBV3-2
size: -
D: TRBD2
J: TRBJ2-7
length: 15